The present T cell receptor (beta chain) was sequenced within a study of T cells in Graves' hyperthyroidism and ophthalmopathy. Study background: Specimen type is peripheral blood, collected at initial diagnosis prior to any treatment. Findings and limits, study-wide: In blood, most of the thyroid clonotypes expanded above 0.001 were also present.

Uncontrolled infection, other autoimmune disease, pregnancy or lactation led to exclusion. Orbital computed tomography and thyroid ultrasound, together with serum TRAb and thyroxine and clinical symptoms, were used for diagnoses. RNA transcripts served as the template for amplifying TCR beta CDR3 regions. The HTBI primer set was used in a first-round RT-PCR of the TCR CDR3. TCRdb ran MiXCR on the multiplex PCR reads and lists one entry per CDR3 protein. The sample records a few hundred thousand distinct CDR3 sequences, less than 25% being singletons. With V trimmed by 3 bases and J by 5 bases, 6 bases remained unmatched. The CDR3 consists of 15 residues. Looked up from germline, CDR1 is ENHRY and CDR2 is SYGVKD. This clonotype was seen ten or more times. What it binds is unknown.

The sample taken for sequencing was blood. The receptor was derived from a man aged 18 to 29 with Graves' hyperthyroidism. The rearrangement uses TRBV10-3 and TRBJ2-5, with 10 bases matching TRBD2. CDR3 bases: TGTGCCATCAGTGAAGGTAGCGGGGGGAAGGAGACCCAGTACTTC. Its translation is CAISEGSGGKETQYF.